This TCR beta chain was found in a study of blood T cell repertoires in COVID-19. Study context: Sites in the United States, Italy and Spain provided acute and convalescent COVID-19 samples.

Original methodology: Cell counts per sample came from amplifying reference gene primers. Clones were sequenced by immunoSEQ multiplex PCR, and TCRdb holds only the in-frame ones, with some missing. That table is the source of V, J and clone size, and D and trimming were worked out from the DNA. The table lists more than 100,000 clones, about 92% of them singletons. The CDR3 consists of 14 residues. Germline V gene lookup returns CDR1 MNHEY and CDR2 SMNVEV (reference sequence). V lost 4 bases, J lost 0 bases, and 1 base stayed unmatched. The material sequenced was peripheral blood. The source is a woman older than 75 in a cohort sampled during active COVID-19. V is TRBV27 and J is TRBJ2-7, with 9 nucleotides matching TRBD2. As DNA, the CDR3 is TGTGCCAGCAGTTCGACTAGCGGCTCCTACGAGCAGTACTTC. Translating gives CASSSTSGSYEQYF.